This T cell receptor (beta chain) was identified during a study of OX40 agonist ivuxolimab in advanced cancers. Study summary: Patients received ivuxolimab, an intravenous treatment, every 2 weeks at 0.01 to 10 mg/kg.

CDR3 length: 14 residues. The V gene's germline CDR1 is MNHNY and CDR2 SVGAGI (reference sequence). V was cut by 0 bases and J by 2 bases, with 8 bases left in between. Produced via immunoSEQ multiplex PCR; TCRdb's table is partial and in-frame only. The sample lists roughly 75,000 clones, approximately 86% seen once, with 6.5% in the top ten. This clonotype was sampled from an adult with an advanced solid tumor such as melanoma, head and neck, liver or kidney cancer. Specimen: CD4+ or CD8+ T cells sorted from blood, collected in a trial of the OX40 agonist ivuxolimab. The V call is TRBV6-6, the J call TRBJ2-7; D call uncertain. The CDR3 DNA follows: TGTGCCAGCAGTTACTCTTTCGATCCCTACGAGCAGTACTTC. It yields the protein CASSYSFDPYEQYF.